A selection of T cell receptor beta chains follows, all from one sample in a study of cytomegalovirus exposure and HLA in healthy donors. Using immunoSEQ multiplex PCR, the repertoire was profiled, and TCRdb retains in-frame clones only, with some absent. The top ten clones hold about 1.6% of a sample with tens of thousands of clones, approximately 83% of them seen once. The sequenced sample consisted of PBMCs. The receptors come from a human donor in good health. Both conserved end residues are part of each CDR3. The order of the fields is D gene, J gene, clone size, V gene, CDR3 protein, CDR3 DNA. The D gene is left open where the match is weak. Part of the rows lack a size; the others show once, few, many or a class for expanded clones.

>-|TRBJ1-4|-|TRBV7-9
CASSADSYEKLFF
TGTGCCAGCAGCGCGGACAGCTATGAAAAACTGTTTTTT
>TRBD1|TRBJ1-5|once|TRBV2
CASSEVGTGPEPQHF
TGTGCCAGCAGTGAGGTCGGGACAGGGCCCGAGCCCCAGCATTTT
>-|TRBJ1-2|-|TRBV27
CASDWVDGYTF
TGTGCCAGCGACTGGGTGGATGGCTACACCTTC
>TRBD1|TRBJ1-2|-|TRBV2
CATNPSGTGYGYTF
TGTGCCACCAACCCCTCCGGGACAGGTTATGGCTACACCTTC
>TRBD2|TRBJ2-3|-|TRBV29-1
CSVFGVGTSGRASTDTQYF
TGCAGCGTTTTTGGGGTGGGGACTAGCGGGAGGGCTAGCACAGATACGCAGTATTTT
>TRBD2|TRBJ2-1|few|TRBV5-1
CASSTGTSENEQFF
TGCGCCAGCAGCACCGGGACTAGCGAGAATGAGCAGTTCTTC
>-|TRBJ2-2|-|TRBV5-1
CASSLTPASTGELFF
TGCGCCAGCAGCTTAACGCCCGCGAGCACCGGGGAGCTGTTTTTT
>-|TRBJ1-1|-|TRBV6-1
CASSPGGSGTEAFF
TGTGCCAGCAGTCCCGGAGGGTCGGGCACTGAAGCTTTCTTT
>TRBD1|TRBJ2-7|-|TRBV2
CASGQDFSYEQYF
TGTGCCAGCGGACAGGACTTCTCCTACGAGCAGTACTTC
>TRBD2|TRBJ2-1|once|TRBV30
CAWSVLLAASGSSYNEQFF
TGTGCCTGGAGTGTTCTCCTCGCGGCTAGCGGGAGTTCCTACAATGAGCAGTTCTTC
>TRBD1|TRBJ1-2|-|TRBV6-5
CASRAGDRGHGYTF
TGTGCCAGCAGGGCAGGGGACAGGGGGCATGGCTACACCTTC
>TRBD2|TRBJ2-5|-|TRBV2
CASNWASGEQETQYF
TGTGCCAGCAACTGGGCTAGCGGGGAACAAGAGACCCAGTACTTC
>-|TRBJ2-1|once|TRBV10-1
CASSLSAGDHNEQFF
TGCGCCAGCAGTCTCTCGGCAGGGGATCACAATGAGCAGTTCTTC
>TRBD1|TRBJ1-6|-|TRBV11-3
CASSQGSGTGSSPLHF
TGTGCCAGCAGCCAGGGGTCCGGGACAGGGAGTTCACCCCTCCACTTT